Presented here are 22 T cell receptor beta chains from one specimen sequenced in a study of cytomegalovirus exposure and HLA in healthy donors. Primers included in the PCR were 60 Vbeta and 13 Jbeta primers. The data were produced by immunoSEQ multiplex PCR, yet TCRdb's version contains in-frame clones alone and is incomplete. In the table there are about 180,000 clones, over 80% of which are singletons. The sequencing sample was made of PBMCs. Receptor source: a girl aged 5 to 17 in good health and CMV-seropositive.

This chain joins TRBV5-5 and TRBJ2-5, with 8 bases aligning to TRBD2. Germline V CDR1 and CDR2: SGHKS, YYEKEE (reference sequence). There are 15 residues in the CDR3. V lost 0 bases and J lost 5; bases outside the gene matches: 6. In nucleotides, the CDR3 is TGTGCCAGCAGCTTGGCCGCGACTAGCGTGGAGACCCAGTACTTC. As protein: CASSLAATSVETQYF.

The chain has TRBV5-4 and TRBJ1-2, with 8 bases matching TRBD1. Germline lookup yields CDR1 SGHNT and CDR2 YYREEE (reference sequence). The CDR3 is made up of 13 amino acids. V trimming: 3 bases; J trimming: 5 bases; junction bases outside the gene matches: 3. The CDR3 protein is CASSSGQGYGYTF. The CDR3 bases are TGTGCCAGCAGCTCCGGACAGGGATATGGCTACACCTTC.

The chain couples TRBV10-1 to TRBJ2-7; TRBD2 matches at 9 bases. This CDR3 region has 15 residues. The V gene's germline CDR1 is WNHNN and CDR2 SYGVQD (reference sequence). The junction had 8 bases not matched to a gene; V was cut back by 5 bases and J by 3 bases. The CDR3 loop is CASSPSAGGVYEQYF. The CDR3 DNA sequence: TGCGCCAGCAGTCCTTCTGCGGGAGGGGTCTACGAGCAGTACTTC.

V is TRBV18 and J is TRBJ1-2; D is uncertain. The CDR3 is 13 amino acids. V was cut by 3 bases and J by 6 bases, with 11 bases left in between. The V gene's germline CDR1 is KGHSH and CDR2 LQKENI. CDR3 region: CASSPPSDDGYTF. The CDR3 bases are TGTGCCAGCTCACCGCCCAGTGATGATGGCTACACCTTC.

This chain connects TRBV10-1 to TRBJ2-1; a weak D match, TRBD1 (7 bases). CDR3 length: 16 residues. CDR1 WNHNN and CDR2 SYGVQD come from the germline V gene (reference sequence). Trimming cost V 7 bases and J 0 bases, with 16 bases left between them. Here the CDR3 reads CASTPGGTASYNEQFF. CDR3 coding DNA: TGCGCCAGCACTCCAGGGGGGACCGCCTCCTACAATGAGCAGTTCTTC.

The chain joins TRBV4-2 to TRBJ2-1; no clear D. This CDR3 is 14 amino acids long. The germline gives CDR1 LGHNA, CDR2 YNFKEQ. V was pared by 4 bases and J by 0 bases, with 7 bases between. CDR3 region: CASSPLSSYNEQFF. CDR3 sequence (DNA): TGTGCCAGCAGCCCCCTAAGCTCCTACAATGAGCAGTTCTTC.

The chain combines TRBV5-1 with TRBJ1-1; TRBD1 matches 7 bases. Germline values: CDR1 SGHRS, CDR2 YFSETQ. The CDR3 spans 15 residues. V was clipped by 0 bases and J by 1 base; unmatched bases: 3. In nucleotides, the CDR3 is TGCGCCAGCAGCTTGGGACAGGGACCGAACACTGAAGCTTTCTTT. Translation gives CASSLGQGPNTEAFF.

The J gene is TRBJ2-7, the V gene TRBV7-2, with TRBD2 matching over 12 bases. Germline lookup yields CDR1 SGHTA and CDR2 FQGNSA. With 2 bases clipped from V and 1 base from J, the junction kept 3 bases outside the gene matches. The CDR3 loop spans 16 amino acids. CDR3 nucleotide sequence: TGTGCCAGCAGCTTAAGTGGGACTAGCGGGTCCTACGAGCAGTACTTC. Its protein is CASSLSGTSGSYEQYF.

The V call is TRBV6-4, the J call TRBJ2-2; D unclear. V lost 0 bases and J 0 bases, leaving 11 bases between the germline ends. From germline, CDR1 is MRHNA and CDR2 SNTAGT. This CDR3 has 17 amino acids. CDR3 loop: CASSDSGTYANTGELFF. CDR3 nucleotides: TGTGCCAGCAGTGACTCGGGCACGTACGCGAACACCGGGGAGCTGTTTTTT.

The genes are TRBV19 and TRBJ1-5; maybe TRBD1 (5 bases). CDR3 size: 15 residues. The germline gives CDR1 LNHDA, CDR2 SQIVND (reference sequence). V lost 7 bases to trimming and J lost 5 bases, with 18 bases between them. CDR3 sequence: CASTRGEGGYQPQHF. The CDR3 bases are TGTGCCAGTACCCGAGGGGAGGGAGGATATCAGCCCCAGCATTTT.

The CDR3 here is CAWSPPGQGVSRGYTF. The DNA of the CDR3 is TGTGCCTGGAGTCCTCCGGGACAGGGCGTGTCGAGAGGCTACACCTTC. The chain links TRBV30 to TRBJ1-2; 9 nucleotides line up with TRBD1. Germline V CDR1 and CDR2: GTSNPN, SVGIG (reference sequence). The CDR3 spans 16 residues. The V gene end was trimmed by 2 bases and the J gene end by 8 bases; junction bases not matched to a gene: 15.

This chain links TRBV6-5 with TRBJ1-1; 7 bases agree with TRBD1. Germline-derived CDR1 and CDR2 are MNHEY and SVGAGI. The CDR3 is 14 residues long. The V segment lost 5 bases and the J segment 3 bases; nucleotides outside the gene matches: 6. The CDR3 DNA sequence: TGTGCCAGCAGTCGGGGACAGTGGTACACTGAAGCTTTCTTT. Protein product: CASSRGQWYTEAFF.

In nucleotides, the CDR3 is TGCGCCAGCAGCTTCGAGGGCACAGATACGCAGTATTTT. It codes for CASSFEGTDTQYF. V is TRBV5-1 and J is TRBJ2-3; no clear D. Trimming took off 2 bases at V and 1 base at J, with 5 bases between the two ends. This CDR3 is 13 amino acids long. Germline-derived CDR1 and CDR2 are SGHRS and YFSETQ.

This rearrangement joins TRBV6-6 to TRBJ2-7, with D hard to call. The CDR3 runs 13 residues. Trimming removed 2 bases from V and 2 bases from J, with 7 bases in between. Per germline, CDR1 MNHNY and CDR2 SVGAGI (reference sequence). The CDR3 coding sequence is TGTGCCAGCAGTTACGGCAGAACCTACGAGCAGTACTTC. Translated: CASSYGRTYEQYF.

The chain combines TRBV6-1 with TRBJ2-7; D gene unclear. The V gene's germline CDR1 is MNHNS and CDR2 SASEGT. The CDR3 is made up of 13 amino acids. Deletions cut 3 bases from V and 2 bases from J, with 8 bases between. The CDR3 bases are TGTGCCAGCAGTGACGGCGGTACCTACGAGCAGTACTTC. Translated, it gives CASSDGGTYEQYF.

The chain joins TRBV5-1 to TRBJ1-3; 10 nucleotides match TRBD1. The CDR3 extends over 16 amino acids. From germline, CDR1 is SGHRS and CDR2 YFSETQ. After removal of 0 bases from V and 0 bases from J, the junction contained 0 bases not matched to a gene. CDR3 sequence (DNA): TGCGCCAGCAGCTTGGGGGACAGGGGCTCTGGAAACACCATATATTTT. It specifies CASSLGDRGSGNTIYF. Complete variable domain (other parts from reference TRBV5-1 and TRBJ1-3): KAGVTQTPRYLIKTRGQQVTLSCSPISGHRSVSWYQQTPGQGLQFLFEYFSETQRNKGNFPGRFSGRQFSNSRSEMNVSTLELGDSALYLCASSLGDRGSGNTIYFGEGSWLTVV.

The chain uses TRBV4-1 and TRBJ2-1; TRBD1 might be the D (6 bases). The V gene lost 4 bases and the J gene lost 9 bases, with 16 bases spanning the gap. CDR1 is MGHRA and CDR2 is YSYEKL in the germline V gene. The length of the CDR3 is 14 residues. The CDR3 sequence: CASSLPGAGLEQFF. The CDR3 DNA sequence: TGCGCCAGCAGCCTCCCAGGGGCCGGGCTTGAGCAGTTCTTC.

The CDR3 sequence: CASSLDGGSSYEQYF. CDR3 in DNA: TGTGCCAGCAGCTTAGACGGGGGGAGCTCCTACGAGCAGTACTTC. The chain carries TRBV11-2 and TRBJ2-7; 7 bases map to TRBD2. Germline V gene data show CDR1 as SGHAT and CDR2 as FQNNGV. V gave up 0 bases and J gave up 0 bases; unmatched junction bases: 2. The CDR3 runs to 15 residues.

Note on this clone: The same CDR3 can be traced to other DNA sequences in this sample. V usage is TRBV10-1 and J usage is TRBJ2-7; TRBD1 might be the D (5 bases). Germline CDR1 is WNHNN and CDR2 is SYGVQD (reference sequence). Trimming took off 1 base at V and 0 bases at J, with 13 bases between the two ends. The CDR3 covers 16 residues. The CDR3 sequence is CASSEYTGSASYEQYF. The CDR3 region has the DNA TGCGCCAGCAGTGAGTACACAGGCAGTGCCTCCTACGAGCAGTACTTC.

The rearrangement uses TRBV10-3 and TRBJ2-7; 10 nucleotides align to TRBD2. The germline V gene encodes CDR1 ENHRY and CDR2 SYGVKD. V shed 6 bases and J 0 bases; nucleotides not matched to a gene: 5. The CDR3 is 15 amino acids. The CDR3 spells CAIRASGRASYEQYF. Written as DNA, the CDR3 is TGTGCCATCAGAGCGAGCGGGAGGGCCTCCTACGAGCAGTACTTC.

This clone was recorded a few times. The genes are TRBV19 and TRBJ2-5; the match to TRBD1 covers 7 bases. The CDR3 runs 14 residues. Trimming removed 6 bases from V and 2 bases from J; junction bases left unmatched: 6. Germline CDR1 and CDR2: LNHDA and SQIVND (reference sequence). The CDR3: CASSDRVGQETQYF. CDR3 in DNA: TGTGCCAGTAGCGACAGGGTTGGACAAGAGACCCAGTACTTC.

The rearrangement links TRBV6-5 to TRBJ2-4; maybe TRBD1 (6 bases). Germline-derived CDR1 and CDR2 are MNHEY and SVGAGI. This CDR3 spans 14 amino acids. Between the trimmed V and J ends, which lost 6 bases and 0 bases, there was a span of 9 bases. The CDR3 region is CASRDSLAKNIQYF. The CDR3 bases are TGTGCCAGCAGGGACAGCCTAGCCAAAAACATTCAGTACTTC.